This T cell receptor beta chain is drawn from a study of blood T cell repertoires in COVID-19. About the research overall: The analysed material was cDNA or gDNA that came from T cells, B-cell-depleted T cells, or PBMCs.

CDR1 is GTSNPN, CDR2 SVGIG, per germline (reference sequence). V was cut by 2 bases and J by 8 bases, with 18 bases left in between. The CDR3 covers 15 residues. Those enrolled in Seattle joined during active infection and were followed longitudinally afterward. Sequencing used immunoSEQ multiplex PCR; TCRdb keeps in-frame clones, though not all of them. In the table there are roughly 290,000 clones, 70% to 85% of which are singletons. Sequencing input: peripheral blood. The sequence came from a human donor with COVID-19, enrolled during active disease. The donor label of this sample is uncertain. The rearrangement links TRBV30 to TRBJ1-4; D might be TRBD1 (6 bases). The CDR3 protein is CAWSPRGREGEKLFF. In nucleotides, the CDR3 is TGTGCCTGGAGTCCGAGGGGGAGGGAGGGAGAAAAACTGTTTTTT. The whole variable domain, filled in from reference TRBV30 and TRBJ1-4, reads SQTIHQWPATLVQPVGSPLSLECTVEGTSNPNLYWYRQAAGRGLQLLFYSVGIGQISSEVPQNLSASRPQDRQFILSSKKLLLSDSGFYLCAWSPRGREGEKLFFGSGTQLSVL.